The 7 T cell receptor beta chains reported below all come from one sample, sequenced in a study of graft-versus-host responses after intestinal transplantation. Profiled with immunoSEQ multiplex PCR; TCRdb holds only in-frame clones, not every one. The table records more than 50,000 clones, 90% to 95% of them present only once. The sample here was PBMCs, taken about 120 days after intestinal transplantation. All receptors come from a human patient who received an intestinal transplant, so some T cells may come from the graft donor.

This clone came up once. The V call is TRBV27, the J call TRBJ1-1; D is perhaps TRBD1 (5 bases). Trimming removed 6 bases from V and 7 bases from J, with 18 bases in between. The length of the CDR3 is 14 residues. The germline CDR1 and CDR2 sequences are MNHEY and SMNVEV (reference sequence). CDR3 in DNA: TGTGCCAGCAGGCGTTATACCGGGACGGATGAAGCTTTCTTT. Translated, it gives CASRRYTGTDEAFF.

This chain uses TRBV11-3 with TRBJ2-7, with 9 positions matching TRBD2. Unmatched junction bases numbered 12, after V lost 3 bases and J lost 0 bases. Germline CDR1 SGHNT, CDR2 YENEEA. CDR3 length: 18 amino acids. The CDR3 coding sequence is TGTGCCAGCAGCTTTTTGGTCGCGGGAGGGCCGAGCTCCTACGAGCAGTACTTC. It translates to CASSFLVAGGPSSYEQYF.

The V and J genes are TRBV18 and TRBJ2-5, with 7 bases fitting TRBD2. Germline V gives CDR1 KGHSH, CDR2 LQKENI. The CDR3 loop spans 15 amino acids. V was clipped by 0 bases and J by 7 bases; unmatched bases: 8. The CDR3 reads CASSPPGPPGGTQYF. The CDR3 DNA is TGTGCCAGCTCACCACCGGGCCCACCGGGGGGGACCCAGTACTTC.

The chain employs TRBV5-1 and TRBJ2-1; 12 bases align to TRBD2. CDR3 length: 13 amino acids. After removal of 5 bases from V and 9 bases from J, the junction contained 3 bases not matched to a gene. Germline-derived CDR1 and CDR2 are SGHRS and YFSETQ. CDR3 nucleotides: TGCGCCAGCAGTACTAGCGGGGGGCTTGAGCAGTTCTTC. Residues: CASSTSGGLEQFF. Filled out from reference TRBV5-1 and TRBJ2-1, the complete variable domain reads KAGVTQTPRYLIKTRGQQVTLSCSPISGHRSVSWYQQTPGQGLQFLFEYFSETQRNKGNFPGRFSGRQFSNSRSEMNVSTLELGDSALYLCASSTSGGLEQFFGPGTRLTVL.

The CDR3 region is CASSSGTAKIKVAGPAPYEQYF. CDR3 bases: TGTGCCAGCAGTTCAGGGACAGCGAAAATTAAGGTAGCGGGTCCTGCCCCCTACGAGCAGTACTTC. The chain combines TRBV27 with TRBJ2-7, with D perhaps being TRBD1 or TRBD2 (7 bases each). The CDR3 sequence is 22 residues long. Germline loops: CDR1 MNHEY, CDR2 SMNVEV (reference sequence). V gave up 4 bases and J gave up 2 bases, with 36 bases separating them.

The CDR3 bases are TGTGCCAGCAGCCCCCTGGACAGGGAAAAACTGTTTTTT. Encoded protein: CASSPLDREKLFF. This sequence joins TRBV7-9 and TRBJ1-4; 7 bases are shared with TRBD1. V was pared by 5 bases and J by 8 bases, with 5 bases of the junction left unmatched. This CDR3 has 13 amino acids. In germline, CDR1 is SEHNR, CDR2 FQNEAQ (reference sequence).

The rearrangement uses TRBV6-5 and TRBJ2-2; the D gene could be TRBD1 or TRBD2 (5 bases each). V lost 0 bases to trimming and J lost 7 bases, with 6 bases between them. Looked up from germline, CDR1 is MNHEY and CDR2 is SVGAGI. The CDR3 extends over 13 amino acids. CDR3 bases: TGTGCCAGCAGTTACTCGGGGGTCGGGGAGCTGTTTTTT. This translates into CASSYSGVGELFF.